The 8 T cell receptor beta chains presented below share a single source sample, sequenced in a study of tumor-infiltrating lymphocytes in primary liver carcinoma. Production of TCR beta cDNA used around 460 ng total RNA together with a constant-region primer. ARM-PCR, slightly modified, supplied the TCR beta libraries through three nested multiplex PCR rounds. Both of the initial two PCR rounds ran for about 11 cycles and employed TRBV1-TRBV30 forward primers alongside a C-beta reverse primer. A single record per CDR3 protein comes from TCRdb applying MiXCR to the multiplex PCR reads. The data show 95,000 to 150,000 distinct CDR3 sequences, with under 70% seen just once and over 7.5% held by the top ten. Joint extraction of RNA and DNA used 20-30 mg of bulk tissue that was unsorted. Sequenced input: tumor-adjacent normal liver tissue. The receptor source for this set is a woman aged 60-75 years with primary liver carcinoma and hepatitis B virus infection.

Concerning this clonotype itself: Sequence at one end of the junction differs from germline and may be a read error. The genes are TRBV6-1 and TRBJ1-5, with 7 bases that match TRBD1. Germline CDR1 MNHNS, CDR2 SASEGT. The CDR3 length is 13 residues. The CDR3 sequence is CATRTGSNQSQHF. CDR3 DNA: TGTGCCACCAGGACAGGTAGCAATCAGTCCCAGCATTTT.

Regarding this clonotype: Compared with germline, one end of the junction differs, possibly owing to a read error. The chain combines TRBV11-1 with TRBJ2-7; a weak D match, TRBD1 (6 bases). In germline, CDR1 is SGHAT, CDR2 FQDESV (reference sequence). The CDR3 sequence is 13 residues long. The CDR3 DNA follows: TGTGCCGGCAGCTTCGACAGGATAAGCGAGCAGTACTTC. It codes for CAGSFDRISEQYF.

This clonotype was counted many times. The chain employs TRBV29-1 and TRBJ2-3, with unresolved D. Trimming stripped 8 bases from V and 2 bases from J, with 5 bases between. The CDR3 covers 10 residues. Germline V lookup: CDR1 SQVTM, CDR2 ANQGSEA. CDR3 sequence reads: CSSYTDTQYF. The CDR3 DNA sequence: TGCAGCTCCTACACAGATACGCAGTATTTT.

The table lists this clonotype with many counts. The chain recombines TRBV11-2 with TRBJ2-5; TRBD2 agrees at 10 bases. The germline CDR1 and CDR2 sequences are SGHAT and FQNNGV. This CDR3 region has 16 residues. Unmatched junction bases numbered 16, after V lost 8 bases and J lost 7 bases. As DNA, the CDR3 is TGTGCCAGCGGCCAGGTCGCGACTAGCGGGTCCGGGACCCAGTACTTC. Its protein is CASGQVATSGSGTQYF.

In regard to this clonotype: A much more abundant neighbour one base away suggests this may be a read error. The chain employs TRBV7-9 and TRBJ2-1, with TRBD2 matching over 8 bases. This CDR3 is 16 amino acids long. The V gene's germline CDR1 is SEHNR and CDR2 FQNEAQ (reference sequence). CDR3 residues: CVSSLAGGRSYNEQFF. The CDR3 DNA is TGTGTCAGCAGCTTAGCTGGCGGGAGGTCATACAATGAGCAGTTCTTC.

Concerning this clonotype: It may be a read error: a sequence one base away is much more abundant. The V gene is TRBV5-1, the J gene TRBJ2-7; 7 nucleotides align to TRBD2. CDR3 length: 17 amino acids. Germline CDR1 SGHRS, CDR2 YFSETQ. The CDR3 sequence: CASSLVSGEGRSCEQYF. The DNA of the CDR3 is TGCGCCAGCAGCTTGGTGTCGGGGGAGGGCCGGTCCTGCGAGCAGTACTTC.

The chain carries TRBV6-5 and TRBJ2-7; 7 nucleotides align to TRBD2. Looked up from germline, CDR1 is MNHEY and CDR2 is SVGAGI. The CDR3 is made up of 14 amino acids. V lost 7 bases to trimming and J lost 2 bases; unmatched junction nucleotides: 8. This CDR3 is CASKRTSVPYEQYF. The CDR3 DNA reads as TGTGCCAGCAAGAGGACTAGTGTTCCCTACGAGCAGTACTTC.

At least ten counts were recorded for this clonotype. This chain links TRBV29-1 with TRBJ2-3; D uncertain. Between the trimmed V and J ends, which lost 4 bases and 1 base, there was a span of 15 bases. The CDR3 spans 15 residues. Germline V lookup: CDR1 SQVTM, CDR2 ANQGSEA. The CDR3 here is CSVGFSAARTDTQYF. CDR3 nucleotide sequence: TGCAGCGTTGGGTTCTCCGCGGCCCGCACAGATACGCAGTATTTT.